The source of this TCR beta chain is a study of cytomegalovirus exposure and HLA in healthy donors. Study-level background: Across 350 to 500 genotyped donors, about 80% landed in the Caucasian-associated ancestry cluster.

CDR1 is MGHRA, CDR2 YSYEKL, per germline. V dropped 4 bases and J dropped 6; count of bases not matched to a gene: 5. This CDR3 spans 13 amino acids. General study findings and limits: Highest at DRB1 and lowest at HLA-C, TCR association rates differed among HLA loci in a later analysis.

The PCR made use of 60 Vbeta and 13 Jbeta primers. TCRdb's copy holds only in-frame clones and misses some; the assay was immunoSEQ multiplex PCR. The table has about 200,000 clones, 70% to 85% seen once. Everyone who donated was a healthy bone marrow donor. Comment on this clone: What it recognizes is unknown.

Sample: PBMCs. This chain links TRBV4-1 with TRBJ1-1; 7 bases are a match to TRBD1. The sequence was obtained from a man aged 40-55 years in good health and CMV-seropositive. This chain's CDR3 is CASSPQGVAEAFF. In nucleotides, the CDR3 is TGCGCCAGCAGCCCGCAGGGGGTGGCTGAAGCTTTCTTT.